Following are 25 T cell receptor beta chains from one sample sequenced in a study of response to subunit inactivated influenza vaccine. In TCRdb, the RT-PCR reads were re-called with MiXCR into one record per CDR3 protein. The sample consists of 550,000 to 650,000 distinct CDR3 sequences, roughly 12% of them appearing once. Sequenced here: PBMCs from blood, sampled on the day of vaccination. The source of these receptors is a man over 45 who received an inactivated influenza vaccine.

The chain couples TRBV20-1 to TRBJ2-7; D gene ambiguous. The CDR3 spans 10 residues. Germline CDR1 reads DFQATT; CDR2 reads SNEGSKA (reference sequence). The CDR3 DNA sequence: TGCAGACCACCCACCGGCGAGCAGTACTTC. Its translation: CRPPTGEQYF.

The chain's CDR3 is CASSPQQALFPYEQYF. The CDR3 coding sequence is TGTGCCAGCAGCCCTCAGCAGGCCCTCTTTCCCTACGAGCAGTACTTC. This rearrangement joins TRBV7-6 to TRBJ2-7; D is unresolved. CDR1 SGHVS and CDR2 FNYEAQ come from the germline V gene. Trimming took off 5 bases at V and 2 bases at J, with 19 bases between the two ends. CDR3 length: 16 amino acids.

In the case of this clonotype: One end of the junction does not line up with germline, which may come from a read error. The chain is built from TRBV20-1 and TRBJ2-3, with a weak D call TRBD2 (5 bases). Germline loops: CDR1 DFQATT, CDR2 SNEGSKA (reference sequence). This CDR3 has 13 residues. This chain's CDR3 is CSAPTRHTDTQCF. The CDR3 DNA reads TGCAGTGCTCCCACTAGACACACAGATACGCAGTGTTTT.

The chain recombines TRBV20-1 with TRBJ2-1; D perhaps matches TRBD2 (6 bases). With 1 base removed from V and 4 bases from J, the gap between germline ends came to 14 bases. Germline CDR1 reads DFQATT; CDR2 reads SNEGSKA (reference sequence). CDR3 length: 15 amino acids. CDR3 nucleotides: TGCAGTGCTAGAGCTTTTAGCGGAGCGTACAATGAGCAGTTCTTC. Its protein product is CSARAFSGAYNEQFF.

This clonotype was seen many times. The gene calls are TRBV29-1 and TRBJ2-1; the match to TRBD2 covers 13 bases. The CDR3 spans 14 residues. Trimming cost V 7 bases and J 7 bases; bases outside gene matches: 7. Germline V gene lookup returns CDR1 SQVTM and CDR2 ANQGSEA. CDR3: CSAKLAGGENEQFF. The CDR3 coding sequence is TGCAGCGCAAAACTAGCGGGAGGGGAAAATGAGCAGTTCTTC.

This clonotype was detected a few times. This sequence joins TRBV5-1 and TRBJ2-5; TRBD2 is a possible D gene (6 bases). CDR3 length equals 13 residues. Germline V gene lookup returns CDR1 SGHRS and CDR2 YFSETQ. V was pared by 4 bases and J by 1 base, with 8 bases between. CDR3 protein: CASSGSGQETQYF. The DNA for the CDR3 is TGCGCCAGCAGCGGTAGCGGCCAAGAGACCCAGTACTTC.

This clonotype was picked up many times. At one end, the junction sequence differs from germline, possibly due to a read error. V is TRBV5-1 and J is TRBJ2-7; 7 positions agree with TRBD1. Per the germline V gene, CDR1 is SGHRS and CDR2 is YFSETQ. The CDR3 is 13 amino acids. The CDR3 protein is CASRQGASYEQYF. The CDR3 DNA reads TGTGCCAGCAGACAGGGCGCTTCCTACGAGCAGTACTTC. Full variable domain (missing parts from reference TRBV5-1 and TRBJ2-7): KAGVTQTPRYLIKTRGQQVTLSCSPISGHRSVSWYQQTPGQGLQFLFEYFSETQRNKGNFPGRFSGRQFSNSRSEMNVSTLELGDSALYLCASRQGASYEQYFGPGTRLTVT.

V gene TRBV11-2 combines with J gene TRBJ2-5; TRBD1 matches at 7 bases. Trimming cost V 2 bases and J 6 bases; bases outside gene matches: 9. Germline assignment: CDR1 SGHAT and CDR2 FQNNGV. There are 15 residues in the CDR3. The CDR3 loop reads CASSLTGQRFKTQYF. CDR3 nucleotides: TGTGCCAGCAGCTTAACGGGACAGCGCTTTAAGACCCAGTACTTC.

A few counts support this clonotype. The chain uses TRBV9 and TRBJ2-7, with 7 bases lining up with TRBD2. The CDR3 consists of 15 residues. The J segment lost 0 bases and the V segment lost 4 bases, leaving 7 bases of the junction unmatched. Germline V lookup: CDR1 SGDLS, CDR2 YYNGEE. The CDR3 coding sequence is TGTGCCAGCAGCCCATGGGGGGGGGACTCCTACGAGCAGTACTTC. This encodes CASSPWGGDSYEQYF.

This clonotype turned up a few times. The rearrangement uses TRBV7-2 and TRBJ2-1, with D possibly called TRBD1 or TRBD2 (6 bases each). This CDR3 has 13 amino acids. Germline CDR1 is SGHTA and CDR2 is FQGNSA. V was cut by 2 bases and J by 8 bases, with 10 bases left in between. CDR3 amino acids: CASSLWGADEQFF. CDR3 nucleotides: TGTGCCAGCAGCTTATGGGGGGCCGATGAGCAGTTCTTC.

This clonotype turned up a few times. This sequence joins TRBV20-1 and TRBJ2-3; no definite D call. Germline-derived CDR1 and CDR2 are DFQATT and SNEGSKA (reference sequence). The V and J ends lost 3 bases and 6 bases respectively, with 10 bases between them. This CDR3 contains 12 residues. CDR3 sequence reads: CSASISWDTQYF. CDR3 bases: TGCAGTGCTAGTATCTCTTGGGATACGCAGTATTTT.

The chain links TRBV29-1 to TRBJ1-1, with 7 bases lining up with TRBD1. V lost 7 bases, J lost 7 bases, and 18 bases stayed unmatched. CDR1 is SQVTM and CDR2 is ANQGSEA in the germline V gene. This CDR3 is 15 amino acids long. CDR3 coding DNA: TGCAGCGCCACCCGGGGGACAGCCAGAACAAGTGAAGCTTTCTTT. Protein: CSATRGTARTSEAFF.

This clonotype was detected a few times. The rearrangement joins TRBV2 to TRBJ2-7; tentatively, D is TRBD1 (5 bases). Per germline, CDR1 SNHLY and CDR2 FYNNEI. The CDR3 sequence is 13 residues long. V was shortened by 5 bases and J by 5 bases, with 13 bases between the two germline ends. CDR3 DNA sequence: TGTGCCAGCAGTAAGGTAATGGGGCACGAGCAGTACTTC. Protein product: CASSKVMGHEQYF.

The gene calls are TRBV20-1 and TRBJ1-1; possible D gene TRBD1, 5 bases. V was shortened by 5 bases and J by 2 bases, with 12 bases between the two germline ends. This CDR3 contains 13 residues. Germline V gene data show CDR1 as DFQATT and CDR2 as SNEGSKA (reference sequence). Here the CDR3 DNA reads TGCAGTGCTCTGACAGTGACAAACACTGAAGCTTTCTTT. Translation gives CSALTVTNTEAFF.

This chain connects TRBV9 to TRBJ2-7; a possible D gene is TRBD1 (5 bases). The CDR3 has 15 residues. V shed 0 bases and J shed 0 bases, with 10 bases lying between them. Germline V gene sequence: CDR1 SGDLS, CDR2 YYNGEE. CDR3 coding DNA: TGTGCCAGCAGCGTAGCGTTCGACAGCTCCTACGAGCAGTACTTC. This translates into CASSVAFDSSYEQYF.

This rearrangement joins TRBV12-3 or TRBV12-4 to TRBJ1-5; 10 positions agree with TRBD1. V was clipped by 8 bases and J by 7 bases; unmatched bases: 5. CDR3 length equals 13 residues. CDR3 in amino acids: CASHRDRGQPQHF. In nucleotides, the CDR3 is TGTGCCAGCCACCGGGACAGGGGCCAGCCCCAGCATTTT.

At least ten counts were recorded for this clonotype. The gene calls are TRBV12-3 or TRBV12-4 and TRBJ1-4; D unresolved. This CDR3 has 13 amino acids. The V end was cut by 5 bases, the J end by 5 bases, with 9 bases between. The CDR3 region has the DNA TGTGCCAGCAGTCCGGTCCGCAATGAAAAACTGTTTTTT. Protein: CASSPVRNEKLFF.

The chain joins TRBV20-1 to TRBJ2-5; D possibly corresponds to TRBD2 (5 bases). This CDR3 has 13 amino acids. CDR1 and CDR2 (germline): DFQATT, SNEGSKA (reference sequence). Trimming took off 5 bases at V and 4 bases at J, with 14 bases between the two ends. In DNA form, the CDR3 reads TGCAGTGCTCTAAGCGAGGGCAGAGAGACCCAGTACTTC. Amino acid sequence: CSALSEGRETQYF.

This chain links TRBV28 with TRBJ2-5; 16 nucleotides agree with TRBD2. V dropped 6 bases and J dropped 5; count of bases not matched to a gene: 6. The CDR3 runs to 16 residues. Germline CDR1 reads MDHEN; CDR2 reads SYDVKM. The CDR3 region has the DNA TGTGCCAGCAGACGAGGGACTAGCGGGGGGGAGGAGACCCAGTACTTC. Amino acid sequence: CASRRGTSGGEETQYF.

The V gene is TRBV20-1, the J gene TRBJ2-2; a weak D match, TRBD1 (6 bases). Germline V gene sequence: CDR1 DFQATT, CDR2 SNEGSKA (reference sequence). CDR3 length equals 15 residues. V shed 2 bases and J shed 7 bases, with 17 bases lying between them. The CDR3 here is CSARTATRTVGELFF. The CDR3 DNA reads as TGCAGTGCTAGAACGGCGACCCGGACAGTCGGGGAGCTGTTTTTT.

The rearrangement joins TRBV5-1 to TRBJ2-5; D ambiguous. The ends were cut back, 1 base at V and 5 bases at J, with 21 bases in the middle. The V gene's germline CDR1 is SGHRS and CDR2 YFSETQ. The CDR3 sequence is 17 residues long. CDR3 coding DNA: TGCGCCAGCAGCTTGAACCGGGCGCAGTCGACGACGGAGACCCAGTACTTC. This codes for CASSLNRAQSTTETQYF. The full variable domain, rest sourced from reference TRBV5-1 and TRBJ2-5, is KAGVTQTPRYLIKTRGQQVTLSCSPISGHRSVSWYQQTPGQGLQFLFEYFSETQRNKGNFPGRFSGRQFSNSRSEMNVSTLELGDSALYLCASSLNRAQSTTETQYFGPGTRLLVL.

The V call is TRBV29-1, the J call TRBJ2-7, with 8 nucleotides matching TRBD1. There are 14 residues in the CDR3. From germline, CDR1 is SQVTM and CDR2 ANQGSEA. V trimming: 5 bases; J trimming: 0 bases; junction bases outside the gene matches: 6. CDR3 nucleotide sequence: TGCAGCGTTCGGGACAGGCAACCCTCCTACGAGCAGTACTTC. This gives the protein CSVRDRQPSYEQYF.

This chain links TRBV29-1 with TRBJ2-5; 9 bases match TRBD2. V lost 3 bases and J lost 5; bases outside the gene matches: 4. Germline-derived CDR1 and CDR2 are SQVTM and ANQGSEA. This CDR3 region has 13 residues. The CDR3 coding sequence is TGCAGCGTTGATAGCGGGAGTGGGGAGACCCAGTACTTC. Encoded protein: CSVDSGSGETQYF.

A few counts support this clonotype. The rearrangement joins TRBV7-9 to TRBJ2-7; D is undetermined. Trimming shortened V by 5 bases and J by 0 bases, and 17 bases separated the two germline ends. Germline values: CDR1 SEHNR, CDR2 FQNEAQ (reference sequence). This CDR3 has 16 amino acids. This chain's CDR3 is CASSPPNGMSSYEQYF. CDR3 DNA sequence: TGTGCCAGCAGCCCTCCGAACGGCATGAGCTCCTACGAGCAGTACTTC. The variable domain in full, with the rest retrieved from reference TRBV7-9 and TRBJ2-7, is DTGVSQNPRHKITKRGQNVTFRCDPISEHNRLYWYRQTLGQGPEFLTYFQNEAQLEKSRLLSDRFSAERPKGSFSTLEIQRTEQGDSAMYLCASSPPNGMSSYEQYFGPGTRLTVT.

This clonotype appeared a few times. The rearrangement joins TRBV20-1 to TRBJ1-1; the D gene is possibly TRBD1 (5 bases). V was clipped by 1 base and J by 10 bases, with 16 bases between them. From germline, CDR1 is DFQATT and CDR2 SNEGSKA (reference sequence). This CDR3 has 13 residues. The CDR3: CSARGTATGSAFF. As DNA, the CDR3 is TGCAGTGCTAGAGGCACGGCAACAGGCTCAGCTTTCTTT.